The text below deals with one T cell receptor (beta chain). The target of this receptor is not known. No clone much larger than this one lies a single base away; base qualities are absent. Receptors were amplified or captured by the immunoSEQ multiplex PCR assay. Not all clones reach the TCRdb copy of this immuneACCESS table, which keeps in-frame sequences only. Checked studies attribute under half of the gap to unresolved V genes and leave the rest unexplained. For this sample there are over 85,000 clones; around 94% appear just once. The ten largest account for more than 0.2% of the sample. The sample comes from a study of technical replicates of blood from several donors (dated by TCRdb to 2016 to 2017). The CDR3 goes from the cysteine to the phenylalanine over 15 residues. CDR3 DNA only is kept here, 45 bases in frame from base 1. Per the germline V gene, WSHSY is the CDR1 and SAAADI is the CDR2. V is trimmed back by 4 bases and J by 0 bases, and the junction contains 5 bases that no gene match accounts for.

The TCR comes from a human donor in good health. This chain is built from TRBV10-2 and TRBJ2-5, and 7 bases in between align with TRBD2. Sequencing input: T cells isolated from PBMCs. The DNA reads TGCGCCAGCAGTGTTGGGACTAAATACCAAGAGACCCAGTACTTC. Its coded protein is CASSVGTKYQETQYF.